This T cell receptor beta chain derives from a study of blood T cell repertoires in COVID-19. Generated by immunoSEQ multiplex PCR, the TCRdb table keeps only in-frame clones and is missing some. The sample shows roughly 400,000 clones, 80% to 90% of them seen only once. The receptor comes from a man younger than 40 who had recovered from COVID-19. Sequencing used PBMCs or T cells enriched from blood (not recorded which).

The CDR3 coding sequence is TGTGCCAGCAGGATACAGGGGGCCAGTAGGGTGGAGTACTTC. It yields the protein CASRIQGASRVEYF. The V and J genes are TRBV27 and TRBJ2-7; 9 positions match TRBD1. The ends lost 6 bases at V and 11 bases at J; junction bases unmatched: 14. The length of the CDR3 is 14 residues. The germline V gene has CDR1 MNHEY and CDR2 SMNVEV (reference sequence).